This section outlines one T cell receptor beta chain sequence together with its context. CDR3 length equals 16 residues. With V trimmed by 1 base and J by 4 bases, 5 bases remained unmatched. The V gene's germline CDR1 is SGHNT and CDR2 YENEEA. These data are taken from a study of T cell responses to AZD1222 COVID-19 vaccine. Sequencing was performed with immunoSEQ multiplex PCR; in TCRdb, only in-frame clones are kept and a portion is missing. Of about 170,000 clones listed, roughly nine tenths are singletons. Sequenced here: peripheral blood, sampled on day 0 of AZD1222 vaccination. This receptor was taken from an adult in good health. The V call is TRBV11-3, the J call TRBJ2-1; 9 bases are shared with TRBD2. CDR3 region: CASSLAAGGPYNEQFF. CDR3 nucleotides: TGTGCCAGCAGCTTAGCGGCGGGGGGGCCTTACAATGAGCAGTTCTTC.